This T cell receptor beta chain was found in a study of cytomegalovirus exposure and HLA in healthy donors. PCR used 60 Vbeta primers and 13 Jbeta primers. Data came from immunoSEQ multiplex PCR; TCRdb stores just in-frame clones and leaves some out. The sample lists 120,000 or so clones, 75% to 85% occurring once. The source material was PBMCs. The TCR was taken from a man aged 25-45 years in good health and CMV-seropositive.

The CDR3 DNA is TGTGCCAGCAGTTTACTCTACGAGCAGTACTTC. Translating it yields CASSLLYEQYF. V gene TRBV28 combines with J gene TRBJ2-7; no reliable D call. The CDR3 runs 11 residues. V was shortened by 2 bases and J by 3 bases, with 2 bases between the two germline ends. In germline, CDR1 is MDHEN, CDR2 SYDVKM.